This T cell receptor beta chain comes out of a study of shared clonotypes between healthy human individuals. Generated by immunoSEQ multiplex PCR, the TCRdb table keeps only in-frame clones and is missing some. The sample has roughly 1,100,000 clones, roughly 80% seen once. Trimming removed 3 bases at V and 0 bases at J, with 15 bases between. Per germline, CDR1 SQVTM and CDR2 ANQGSEA. This CDR3 region has 15 residues. The source is a young man in good health. J is TRBJ2-7 and V is TRBV29-1; maybe TRBD1 (5 bases). Sequencing was carried out using memory CD4+ T cells sorted from blood. Subset described: CD45RA-negative fraction. The CDR3 spells CSVDIRAGPSYEQYF. The CDR3 DNA sequence: TGCAGCGTTGATATTAGGGCAGGGCCCTCCTACGAGCAGTACTTC.